Reported below is one TCR beta chain. The table lists this clonotype with a few counts. The antigen it recognizes is unknown. The input lacks base qualities; no much larger clone sits a single base away. Instrument used: Illumina NovaSeq 6000. TCR cDNA was synthesized by 5'RACE template switching, through which a universal primer site and unique molecular identifiers were introduced. cDNA synthesis was primed from both the TCR alpha and TCR beta constant segments. Two PCR steps were used to amplify libraries, with sample barcodes and sequencing adapters being added in the second step. Sequencing of libraries was done on Illumina HiSeq 2500 (2x100 bp) or NovaSeq (2x150 bp). In the original analysis: MIGEC handled demultiplexing of reads and collapsing into UMI consensus sequences, while MiXCR performed V(D)J alignment. Clonotypes responding to the vaccine were identified with edgeR on replicate PBMC samples, with the criteria of FDR below 0.01 and a log2 fold change above 5 up to day 15. CD4 or CD8 identity was assigned to each bulk clonotype according to whether the clonotype was present at higher abundance in the sequenced CD4 repertoire or the sequenced CD8 repertoire. TCRdb reran the public reads through fastp at Q25 and MiXCR, keeping productive beta chains. Rows merge per CDR3 protein into single entries with the most common DNA and genes. TCRdb's processing, not the study's, gives the V and J calls here. The sample records approximately 120,000 distinct CDR3 sequences, about 8.2% of which are singletons. The top ten clonotypes cover about 40% of the sample.

This sample is drawn from a study of T cells after yellow fever vaccination (dated by TCRdb to the late 2010s). Study-wide context: Libraries from fractions with low cell numbers were prepared with the SMART-Seq v4 Ultra Low Input RNA kit. Bulk PBMC replicates and cell subsets were isolated from blood drawn at multiple timepoints before and after both primary and secondary immunization. To follow T-cell clones before and after primary and booster YFV17D yellow fever vaccination, bulk TCR alpha and beta repertoires were sequenced over time. Two healthy male donors, one aged 18 to 30 and one aged 30 to 40 years, made up the cohort.

Taken with the paper, the label for treatment or condition translates to: live attenuated yellow fever vaccine strain. A standard Ficoll-Paque protocol was used to isolate PBMCs from peripheral blood. Dynabeads CD4 and CD8 positive selection kits were used to isolate CD4 and CD8 T-cell fractions. RNA was extracted with TriZol from bulk PBMCs, CD4 and CD8 fractions, and dextramer-positive and dextramer-negative fractions. After removal of 3 bases from V and 8 bases from J, the junction retains 10 bases not matched to a gene. CDR1 and CDR2 (SGHRS, YFSETQ) derive from the germline V gene. Taken from cysteine to phenylalanine, the CDR3 has 15 residues. The read is trimmed to its CDR3 DNA, 45 bases read in frame from base 1. Results the study describes overall, beyond this receptor: Computational filtering was required because FACS-sorted repertoires could contain abundant contaminating clonotypes from the bulk population. Compared with the primary T-cell response, the secondary T-cell response was faster but weaker, reaching its peak on day 5 rather than on day 15. A small share of clonotypes occurred in both CD4 and CD8 compartments, likely arising from convergent recombination. After the booster, most clones that had expanded after primary vaccination were detected again (about 95% of CD4 and 88% of CD8), suggesting broad maintenance of memory. Because the study included only a couple of donors, the extent to which the findings can be generalized is limited.

This specimen consisted of CD8+ T cells sorted from PBMCs, obtained on the day of the yellow fever booster vaccination. The receptor was derived from a man younger than 35 who received the YFV17D yellow fever vaccine. This chain is built from TRBV5-1 and TRBJ2-1; TRBD2 lines up with 8 middle nucleotides. The DNA sequence follows: TGCGCCAGCAGCTCCCGGGGGGGCCGGGCGGATGAGCAGTTCTTC. The translation is CASSSRGGRADEQFF.